The sequence of this T cell receptor (beta chain) was determined in a study of blood T cell repertoires in COVID-19. Background on the study: Acute and convalescent COVID-19 samples came from the United States, Italy and Spain.

Per germline, CDR1 SGDLS and CDR2 YYNGEE. This CDR3 region has 15 residues. V gave up 3 bases and J gave up 10 bases; unmatched junction bases: 13. This clone has a single count. The table came from immunoSEQ multiplex PCR; TCRdb's copy has only in-frame clones and leaves some out. The repertoire consists of 350,000 to 400,000 clones, with about 90% occurring once and the leading ten covering about 2.7%. The source is a woman in her twenties or thirties who had recovered from COVID-19. The sample consisted of PBMCs or T cells enriched from blood (not recorded which). This chain links TRBV9 with TRBJ1-1, with 9 positions matching TRBD1. CDR3: CASSASGTGRFGAFF. CDR3 nucleotides: TGTGCCAGCAGCGCCTCCGGGACAGGGAGGTTCGGAGCTTTCTTT.